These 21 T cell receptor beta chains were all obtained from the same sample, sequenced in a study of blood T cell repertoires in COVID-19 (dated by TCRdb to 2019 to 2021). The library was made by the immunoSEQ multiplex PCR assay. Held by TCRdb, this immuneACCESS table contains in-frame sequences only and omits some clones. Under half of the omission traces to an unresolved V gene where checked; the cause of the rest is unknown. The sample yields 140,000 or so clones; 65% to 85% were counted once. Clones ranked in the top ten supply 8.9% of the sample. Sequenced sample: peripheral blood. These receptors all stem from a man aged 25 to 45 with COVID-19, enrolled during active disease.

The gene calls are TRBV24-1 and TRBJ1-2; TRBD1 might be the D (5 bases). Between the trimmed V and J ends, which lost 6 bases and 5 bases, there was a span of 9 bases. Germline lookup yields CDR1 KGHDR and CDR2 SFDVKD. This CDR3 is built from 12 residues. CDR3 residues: CATSSGNYGYTF. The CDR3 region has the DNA TGTGCCACCAGTTCAGGGAATTATGGCTACACCTTC.

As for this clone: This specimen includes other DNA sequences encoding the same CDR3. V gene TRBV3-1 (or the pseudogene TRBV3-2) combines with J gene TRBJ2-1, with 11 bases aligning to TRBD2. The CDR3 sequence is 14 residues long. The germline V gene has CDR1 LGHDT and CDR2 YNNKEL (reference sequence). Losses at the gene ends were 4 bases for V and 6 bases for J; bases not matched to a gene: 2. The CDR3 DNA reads TGTGCCAGCAGCCTCACTAGCGGGAGCAATGAGCAGTTCTTC. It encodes CASSLTSGSNEQFF.

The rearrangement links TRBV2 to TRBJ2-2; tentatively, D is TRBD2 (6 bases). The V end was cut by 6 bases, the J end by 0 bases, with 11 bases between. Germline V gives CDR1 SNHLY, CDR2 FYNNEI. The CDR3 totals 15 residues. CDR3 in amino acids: CASSEGLSNTGELFF. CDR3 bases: TGTGCCAGCAGCGAGGGACTTTCGAACACCGGGGAGCTGTTTTTT.

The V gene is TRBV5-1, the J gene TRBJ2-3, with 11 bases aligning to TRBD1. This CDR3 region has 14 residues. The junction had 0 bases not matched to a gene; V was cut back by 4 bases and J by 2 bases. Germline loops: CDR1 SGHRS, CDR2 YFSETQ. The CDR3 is CASSGQGATDTQYF. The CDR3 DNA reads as TGCGCCAGCAGCGGACAGGGGGCCACAGATACGCAGTATTTT.

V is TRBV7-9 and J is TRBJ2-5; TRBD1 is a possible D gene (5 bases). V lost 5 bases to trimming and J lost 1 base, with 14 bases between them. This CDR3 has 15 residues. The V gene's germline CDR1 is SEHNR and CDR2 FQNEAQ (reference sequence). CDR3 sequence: CASSRRIDSQETQYF. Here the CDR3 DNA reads TGTGCCAGCAGCCGACGGATTGACAGCCAAGAGACCCAGTACTTC.

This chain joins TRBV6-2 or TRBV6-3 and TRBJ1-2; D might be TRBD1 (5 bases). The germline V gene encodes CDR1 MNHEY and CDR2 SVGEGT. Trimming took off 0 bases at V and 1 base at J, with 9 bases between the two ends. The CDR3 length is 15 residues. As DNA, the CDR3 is TGTGCCAGCAGTTACTCGCAGGGAATTAACTATGGCTACACCTTC. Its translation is CASSYSQGINYGYTF.

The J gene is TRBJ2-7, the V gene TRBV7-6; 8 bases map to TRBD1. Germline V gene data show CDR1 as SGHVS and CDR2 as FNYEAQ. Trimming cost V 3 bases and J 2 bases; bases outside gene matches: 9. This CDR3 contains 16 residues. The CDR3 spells CASSFTPDRGPYEQYF. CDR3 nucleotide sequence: TGTGCCAGCAGCTTTACCCCAGACAGGGGCCCCTACGAGCAGTACTTC.

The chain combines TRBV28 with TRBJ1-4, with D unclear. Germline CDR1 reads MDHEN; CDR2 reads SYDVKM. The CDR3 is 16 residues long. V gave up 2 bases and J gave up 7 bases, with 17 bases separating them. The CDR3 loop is CASSLVPPGSGEKLFF. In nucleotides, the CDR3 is TGTGCCAGCAGTTTAGTGCCCCCGGGGTCGGGTGAAAAACTGTTTTTT.

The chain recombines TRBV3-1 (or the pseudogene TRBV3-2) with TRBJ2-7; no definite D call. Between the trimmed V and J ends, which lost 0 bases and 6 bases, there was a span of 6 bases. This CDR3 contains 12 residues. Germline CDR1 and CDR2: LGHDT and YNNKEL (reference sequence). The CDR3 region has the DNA TGTGCCAGCAGCCAAGATAGCAGCGAGCAGTACTTC. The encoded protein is CASSQDSSEQYF.

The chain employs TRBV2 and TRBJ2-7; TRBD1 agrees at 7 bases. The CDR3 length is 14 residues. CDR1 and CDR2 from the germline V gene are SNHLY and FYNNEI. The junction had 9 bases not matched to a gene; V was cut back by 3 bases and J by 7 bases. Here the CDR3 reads CASSERGPFGEQYF. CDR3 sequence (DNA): TGTGCCAGCAGTGAGAGGGGGCCCTTCGGGGAGCAGTACTTC.

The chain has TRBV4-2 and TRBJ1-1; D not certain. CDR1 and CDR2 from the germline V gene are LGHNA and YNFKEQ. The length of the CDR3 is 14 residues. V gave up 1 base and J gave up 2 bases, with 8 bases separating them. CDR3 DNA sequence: TGTGCCAGCAGCCAAGTGGGGAGAAACACTGAAGCTTTCTTT. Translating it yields CASSQVGRNTEAFF.

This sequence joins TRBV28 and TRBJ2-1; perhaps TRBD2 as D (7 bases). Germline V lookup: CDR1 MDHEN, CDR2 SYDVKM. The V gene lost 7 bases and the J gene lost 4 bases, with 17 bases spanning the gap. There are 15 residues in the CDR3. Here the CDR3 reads CASTGGLAYYNEQFF. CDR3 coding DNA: TGTGCCAGCACCGGGGGGCTAGCCTATTACAATGAGCAGTTCTTC.

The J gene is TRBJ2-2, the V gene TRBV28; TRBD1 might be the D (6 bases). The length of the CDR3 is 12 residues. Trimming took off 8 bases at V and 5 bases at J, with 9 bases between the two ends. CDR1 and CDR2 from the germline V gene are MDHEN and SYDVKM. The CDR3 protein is CASGQTTGELFF. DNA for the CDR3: TGTGCCAGCGGACAGACTACCGGGGAGCTGTTTTTT.

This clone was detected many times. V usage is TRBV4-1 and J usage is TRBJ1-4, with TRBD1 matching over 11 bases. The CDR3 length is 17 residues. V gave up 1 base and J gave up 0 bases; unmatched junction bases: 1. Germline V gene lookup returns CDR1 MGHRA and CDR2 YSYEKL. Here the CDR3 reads CASSQGGQGATNEKLFF. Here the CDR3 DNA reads TGCGCCAGCAGCCAAGGGGGACAGGGGGCAACTAATGAAAAACTGTTTTTT.

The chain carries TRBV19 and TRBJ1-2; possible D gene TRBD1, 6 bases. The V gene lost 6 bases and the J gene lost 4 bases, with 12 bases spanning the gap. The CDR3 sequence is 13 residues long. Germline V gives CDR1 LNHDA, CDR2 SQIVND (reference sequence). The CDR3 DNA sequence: TGTGCCAGTAGGGCTGACAGGCTCTATGGCTACACCTTC. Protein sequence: CASRADRLYGYTF. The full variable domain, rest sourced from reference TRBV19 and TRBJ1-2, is DGGITQSPKYLFRKEGQNVTLSCEQNLNHDAMYWYRQDPGQGLRLIYYSQIVNDFQKGDIAEGYSVSREKKESFPLTVTSAQKNPTAFYLCASRADRLYGYTFGSGTRLTVV.

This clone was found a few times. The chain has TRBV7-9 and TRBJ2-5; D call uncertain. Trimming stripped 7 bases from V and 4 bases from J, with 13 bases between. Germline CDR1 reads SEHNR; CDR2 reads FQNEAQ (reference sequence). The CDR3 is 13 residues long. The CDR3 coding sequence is TGTGCCAGCACCCCCCCCGCCGGAGAGACCCAGTACTTC. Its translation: CASTPPAGETQYF.

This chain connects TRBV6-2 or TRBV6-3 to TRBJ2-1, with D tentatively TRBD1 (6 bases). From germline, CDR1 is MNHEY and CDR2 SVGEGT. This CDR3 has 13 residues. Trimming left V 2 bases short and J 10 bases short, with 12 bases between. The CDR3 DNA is TGTGCCAGCAGTTACGGGCAGGGGTACGAGCAGTTCTTC. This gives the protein CASSYGQGYEQFF.

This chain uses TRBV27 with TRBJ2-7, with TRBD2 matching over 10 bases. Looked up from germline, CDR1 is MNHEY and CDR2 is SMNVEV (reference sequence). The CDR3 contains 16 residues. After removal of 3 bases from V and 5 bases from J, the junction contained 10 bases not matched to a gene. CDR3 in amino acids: CASSLGLAMRENEQYF. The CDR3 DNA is TGTGCCAGCAGTTTGGGACTAGCGATGAGGGAGAACGAGCAGTACTTC.

CDR3 bases: TGTGCCAGCAGCTACACGGAGAACTCCGAGCAGTACTTC. Protein sequence: CASSYTENSEQYF. V and J are TRBV27 and TRBJ2-7, with unresolved D. Germline CDR1 MNHEY, CDR2 SMNVEV (reference sequence). With 6 bases removed from V and 6 bases from J, the gap between germline ends came to 15 bases. The CDR3 length is 13 residues.

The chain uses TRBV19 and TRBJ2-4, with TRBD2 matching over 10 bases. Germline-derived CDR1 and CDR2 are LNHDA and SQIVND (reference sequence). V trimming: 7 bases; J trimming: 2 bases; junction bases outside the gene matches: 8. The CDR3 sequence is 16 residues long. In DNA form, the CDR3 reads TGTGCCAGTACTCCGACTAGCGGGTGGACCAAAAACATTCAGTACTTC. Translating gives CASTPTSGWTKNIQYF.

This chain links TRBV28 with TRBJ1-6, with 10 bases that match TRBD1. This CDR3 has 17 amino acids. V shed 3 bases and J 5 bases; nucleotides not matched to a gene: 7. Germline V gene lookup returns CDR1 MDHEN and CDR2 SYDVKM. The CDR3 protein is CASSLIGTGVNNSPLHF. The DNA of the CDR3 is TGTGCCAGCAGTTTGATAGGGACAGGGGTTAATAATTCACCCCTCCACTTT.